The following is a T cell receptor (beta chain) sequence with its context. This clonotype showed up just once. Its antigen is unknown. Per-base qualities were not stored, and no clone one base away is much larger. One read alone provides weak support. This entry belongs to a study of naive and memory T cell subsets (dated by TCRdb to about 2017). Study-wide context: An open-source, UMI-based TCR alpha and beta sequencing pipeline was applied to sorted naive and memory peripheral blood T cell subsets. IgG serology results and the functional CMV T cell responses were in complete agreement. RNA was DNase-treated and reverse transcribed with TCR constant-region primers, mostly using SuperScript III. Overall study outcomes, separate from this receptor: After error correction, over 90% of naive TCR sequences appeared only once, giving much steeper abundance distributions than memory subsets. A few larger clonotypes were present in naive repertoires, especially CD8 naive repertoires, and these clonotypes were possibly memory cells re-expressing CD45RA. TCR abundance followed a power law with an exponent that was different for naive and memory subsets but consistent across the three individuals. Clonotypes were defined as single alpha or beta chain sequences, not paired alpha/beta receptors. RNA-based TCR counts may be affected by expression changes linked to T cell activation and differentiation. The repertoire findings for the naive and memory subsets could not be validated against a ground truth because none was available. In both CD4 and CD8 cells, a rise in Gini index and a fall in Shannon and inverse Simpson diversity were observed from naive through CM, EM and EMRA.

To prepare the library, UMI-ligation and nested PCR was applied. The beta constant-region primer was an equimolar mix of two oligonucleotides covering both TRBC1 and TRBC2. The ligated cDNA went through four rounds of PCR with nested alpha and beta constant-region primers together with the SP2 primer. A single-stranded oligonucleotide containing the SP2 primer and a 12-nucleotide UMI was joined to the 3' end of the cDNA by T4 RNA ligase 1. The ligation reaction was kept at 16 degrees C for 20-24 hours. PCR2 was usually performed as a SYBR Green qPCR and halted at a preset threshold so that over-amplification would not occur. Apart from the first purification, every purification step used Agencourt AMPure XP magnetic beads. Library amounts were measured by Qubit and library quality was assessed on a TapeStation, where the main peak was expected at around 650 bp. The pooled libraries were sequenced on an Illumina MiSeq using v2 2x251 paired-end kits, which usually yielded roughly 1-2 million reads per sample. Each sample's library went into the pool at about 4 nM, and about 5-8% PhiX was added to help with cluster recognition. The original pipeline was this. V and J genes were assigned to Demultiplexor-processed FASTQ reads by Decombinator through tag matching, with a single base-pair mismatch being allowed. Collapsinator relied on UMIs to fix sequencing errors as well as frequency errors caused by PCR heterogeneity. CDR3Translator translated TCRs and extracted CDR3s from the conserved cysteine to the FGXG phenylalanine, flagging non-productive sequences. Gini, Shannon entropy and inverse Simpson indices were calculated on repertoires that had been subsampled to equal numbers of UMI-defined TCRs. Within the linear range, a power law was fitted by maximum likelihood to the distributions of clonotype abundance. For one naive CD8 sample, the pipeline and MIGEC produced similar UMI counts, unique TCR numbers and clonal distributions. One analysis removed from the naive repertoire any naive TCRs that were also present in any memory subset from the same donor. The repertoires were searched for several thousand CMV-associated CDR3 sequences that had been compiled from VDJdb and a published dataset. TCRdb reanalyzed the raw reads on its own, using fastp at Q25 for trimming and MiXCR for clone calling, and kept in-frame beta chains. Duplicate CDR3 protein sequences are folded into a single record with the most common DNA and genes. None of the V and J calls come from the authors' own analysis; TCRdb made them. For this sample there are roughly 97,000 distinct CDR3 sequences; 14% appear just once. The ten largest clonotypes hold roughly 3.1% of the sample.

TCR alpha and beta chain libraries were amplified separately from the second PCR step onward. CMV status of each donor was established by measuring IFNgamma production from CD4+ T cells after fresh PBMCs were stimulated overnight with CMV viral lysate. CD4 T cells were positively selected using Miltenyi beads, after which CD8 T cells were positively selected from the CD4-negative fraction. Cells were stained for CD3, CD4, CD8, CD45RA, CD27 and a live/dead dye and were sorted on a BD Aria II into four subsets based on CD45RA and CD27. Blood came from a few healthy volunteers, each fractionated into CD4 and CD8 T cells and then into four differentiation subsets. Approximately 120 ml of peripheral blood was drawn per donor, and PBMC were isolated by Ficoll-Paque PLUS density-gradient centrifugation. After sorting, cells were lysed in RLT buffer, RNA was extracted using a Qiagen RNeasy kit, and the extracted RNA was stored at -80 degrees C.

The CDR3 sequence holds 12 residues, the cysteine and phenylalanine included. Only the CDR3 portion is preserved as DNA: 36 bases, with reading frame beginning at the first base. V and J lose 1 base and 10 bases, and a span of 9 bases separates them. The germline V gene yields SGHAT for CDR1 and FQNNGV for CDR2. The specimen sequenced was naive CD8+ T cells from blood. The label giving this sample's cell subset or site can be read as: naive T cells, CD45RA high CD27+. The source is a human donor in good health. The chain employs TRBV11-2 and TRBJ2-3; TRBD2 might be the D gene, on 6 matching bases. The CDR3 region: CASSLAGGSQYF. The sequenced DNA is TGTGCCAGCAGCTTAGCCGGGGGTTCGCAGTATTTT.